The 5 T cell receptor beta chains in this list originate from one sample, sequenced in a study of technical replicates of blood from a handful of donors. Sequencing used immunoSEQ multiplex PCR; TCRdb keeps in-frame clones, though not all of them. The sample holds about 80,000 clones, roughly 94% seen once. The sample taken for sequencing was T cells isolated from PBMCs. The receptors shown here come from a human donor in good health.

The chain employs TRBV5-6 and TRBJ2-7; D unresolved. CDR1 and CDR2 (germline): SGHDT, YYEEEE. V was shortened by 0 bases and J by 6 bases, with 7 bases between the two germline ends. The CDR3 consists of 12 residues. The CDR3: CASSLGQGEQYF. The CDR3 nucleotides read TGTGCCAGCAGCTTGGGACAAGGCGAGCAGTACTTC.

CDR3 loop: CASAQGLSYEQYF. The CDR3 coding sequence is TGTGCCAGCGCACAGGGCCTCTCCTACGAGCAGTACTTC. V usage is TRBV11-2 and J usage is TRBJ2-7; TRBD1 might be the D (6 bases). CDR1 SGHAT and CDR2 FQNNGV come from the germline V gene. The CDR3 spans 13 residues. V was cut by 8 bases and J by 0 bases, with 11 bases left in between.

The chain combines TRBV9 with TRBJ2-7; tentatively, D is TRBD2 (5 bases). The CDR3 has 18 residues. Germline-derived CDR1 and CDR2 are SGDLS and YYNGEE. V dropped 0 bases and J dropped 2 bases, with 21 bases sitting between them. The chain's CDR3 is CASSVAPSPRTGTYEQYF. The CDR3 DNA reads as TGTGCCAGCAGCGTAGCCCCCTCCCCAAGGACTGGTACCTACGAGCAGTACTTC.

CDR3 nucleotides: TGTGCCACCAGCCACAGCAGCAGTTACTACGAGCAGTACTTC. This codes for CATSHSSSYYEQYF. This chain links TRBV15 with TRBJ2-7; D remains unclear. The CDR3 runs to 14 residues. Per germline, CDR1 LNHNV and CDR2 YYDKDF (reference sequence). Trimming left V 5 bases short and J 3 bases short, with 14 bases between.

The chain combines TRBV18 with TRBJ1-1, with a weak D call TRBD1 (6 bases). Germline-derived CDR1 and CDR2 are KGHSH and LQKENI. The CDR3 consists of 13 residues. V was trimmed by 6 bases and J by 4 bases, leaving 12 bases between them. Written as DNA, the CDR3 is TGTGCCAGCTCCCAAGACAGGACCACTGAAGCTTTCTTT. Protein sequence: CASSQDRTTEAFF.